The clone carrying this T cell receptor beta chain was seen a handful of times. Sorting after the reaction isolated proliferating CFSE-low CD3+CD4+ and CD3+CD8+ responders. The data originate from a study of graft-versus-host responses after intestinal transplantation. Whole-study context: Tacrolimus and steroids were given for two to three years to all recipients after anti-thymocyte globulin induction. Study-level findings and limits: Allografts carried high graft-versus-host to host-versus-graft clonal ratios in patients having graft-donor T cell macrochimerism. Researchers found GvH clones in recipient marrow, and some showed up first in ileum or blood.

Assay: immunoSEQ multiplex PCR; the TCRdb copy retains only in-frame clones and omits some. This table holds some 24,000 clones, around two fifths found once. V shed 4 bases and J 5 bases; nucleotides not matched to a gene: 4. This CDR3 contains 13 residues. From germline, CDR1 is SNHLY and CDR2 FYNNEI. The source material was alloreactive CD4+ T cells from a mixed lymphocyte reaction culture, sampled before intestinal transplant. The subset was: CFSE-low proliferating T cells sorted from approximately 6-day pre-transplant mixed lymphocyte reaction (GvH or HvG direction). The TCR was taken from a human patient who received an intestinal transplant. The V call is TRBV2, the J call TRBJ2-5; 7 bases map to TRBD1. This CDR3 is CASSAGGYETQYF. In DNA, the CDR3 is TGTGCCAGCAGTGCAGGGGGATACGAGACCCAGTACTTC.